This TCR beta chain came from a study of shared clonotypes between healthy human individuals. Overall study: For every donor, three CD4 naive, three CD4 memory, two CD8 naive and one CD8 memory plates were used.

It was at deep level that the assay was run. Roughly 210 ng DNA, around 30,000 T cell genomes, went into each sorted-subset replicate PCR. Repertoires were generated with immunoSEQ multiplex PCR, while TCRdb's copy carries only in-frame clones and drops some. The repertoire holds fewer than 2.5 million clones, roughly 93% seen once, with 0.36% in the top ten. Recent acute infections and vaccinations were absent in the healthy HIV-negative adult donors. The V gene lost 1 base and the J gene lost 0 bases, with 9 bases spanning the gap. CDR3 length equals 15 residues. The germline CDR1 and CDR2 sequences are MNHEY and SMNVEV (reference sequence).

This sequence was found in a man aged 18 to 29 in good health. Some clones in this sample may be carry-over from other donors' samples. The rearrangement joins TRBV27 to TRBJ1-1; D unclear. The sample was naive CD4+ T cells from PBMCs. Subset noted: CD45RA+ positively selected. CDR3: CASSLYPGMNTEAFF. As DNA, the CDR3 is TGTGCCAGCAGTTTATATCCGGGTATGAACACTGAAGCTTTCTTT.